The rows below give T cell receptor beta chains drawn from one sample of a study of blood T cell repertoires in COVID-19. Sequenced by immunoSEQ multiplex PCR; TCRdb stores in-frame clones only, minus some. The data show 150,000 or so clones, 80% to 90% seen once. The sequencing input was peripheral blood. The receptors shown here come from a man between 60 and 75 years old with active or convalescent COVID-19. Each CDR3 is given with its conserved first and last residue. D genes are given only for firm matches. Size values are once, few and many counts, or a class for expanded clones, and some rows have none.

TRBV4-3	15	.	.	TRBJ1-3	TGCGCCAGCAGCCTCGCTCCGGGGGTGGGAAACACCATATATTTT	CASSLAPGVGNTIYF
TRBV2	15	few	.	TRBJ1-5	TGTGCCAGCAGTGAACAAGGGGCGCAGGGACAGCCCCAGCATTTT	CASSEQGAQGQPQHF
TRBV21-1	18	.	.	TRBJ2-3	TGTGCCGCTCGTTTGATACTAGCGGGAGGCCCATCCACAGATACGCAGTATTTT	CAARLILAGGPSTDTQYF
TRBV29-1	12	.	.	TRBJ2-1	TGCAGCGTTGGCTATCGGGAGACTGAGCAGTTCTTC	CSVGYRETEQFF
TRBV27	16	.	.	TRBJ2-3	TGTGCCAGCAGTGAGCGAGAGGGAGGTGTGCCAGATACGCAGTATTTT	CASSEREGGVPDTQYF
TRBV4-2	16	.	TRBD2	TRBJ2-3	TGTGCCAGCAGCCAAGGCGGGGGAGGGCGCACAGATACGCAGTATTTT	CASSQGGGGRTDTQYF
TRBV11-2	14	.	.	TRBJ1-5	TGTGCCAGCAGCTTAACAGGGTCGAGTCAGCCCCAGCATTTT	CASSLTGSSQPQHF
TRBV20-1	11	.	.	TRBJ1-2	TGCAGTGCGTCGGGTCCCCGGGGCTACACCTTC	CSASGPRGYTF
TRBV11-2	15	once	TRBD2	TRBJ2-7	TGTGCCAGCAGCCCCACGACTAGCGGGAGCTACGAGCAGTACTTC	CASSPTTSGSYEQYF
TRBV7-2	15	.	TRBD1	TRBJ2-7	TGTGCCAGCAGCCCAAGCGGGACAGGGACCTACGAGCAGTACTTC	CASSPSGTGTYEQYF
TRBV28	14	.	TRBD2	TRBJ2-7	TGTGCCAGCAGTATTGGACTAGCGGTCCACGAGCAGTACTTC	CASSIGLAVHEQYF
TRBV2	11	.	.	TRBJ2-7	TGTGCCAGCAGTGGCGGCGGGGAGCAGTACTTC	CASSGGGEQYF
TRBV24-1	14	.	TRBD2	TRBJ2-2	TGTGCCACCAGGCTAGCGGGGAACACCGGGGAGCTGTTTTTT	CATRLAGNTGELFF
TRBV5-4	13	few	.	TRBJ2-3	TGTGCCAGCAGCACTAATGCAGCCTATACGCAGTATTTT	CASSTNAAYTQYF
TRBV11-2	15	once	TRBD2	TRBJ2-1	TGTGCCAGCAGCTTTAGCGGGGGACCATACAATGAGCAGTTCTTC	CASSFSGGPYNEQFF
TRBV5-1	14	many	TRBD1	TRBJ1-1	TGCGCCAGCAGCCTAGGACAGGAGAACACTGAAGCTTTCTTT	CASSLGQENTEAFF
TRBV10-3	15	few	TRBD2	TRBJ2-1	TGTGCCATCAGTGACGGGGGGACTGACTACAATGAGCAGTTCTTC	CAISDGGTDYNEQFF
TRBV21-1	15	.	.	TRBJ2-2	TGTGCCAGCAGCCGTCGGGGTCCGAACACCGGGGAGCTGTTTTTT	CASSRRGPNTGELFF
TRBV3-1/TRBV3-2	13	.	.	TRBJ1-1	TGTGCCAGCAGCCAACCGCAGGGTACTGAAGCTTTCTTT	CASSQPQGTEAFF
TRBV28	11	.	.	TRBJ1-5	TGTGCCAGCAGTACAAACCAGCCCCAGCATTTT	CASSTNQPQHF
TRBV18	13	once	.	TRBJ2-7	TGTGCCAGCTCACCATCAGGACTAAGCGAGCAGTACTTC	CASSPSGLSEQYF
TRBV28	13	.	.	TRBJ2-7	TGTGTCACGCGACACCCAACCTTCTACGAGCAGTACTTC	CVTRHPTFYEQYF
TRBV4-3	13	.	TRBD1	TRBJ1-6	TGCGCCAGCAGCCAAGATATTCCGGACAGGGTTGTTTTT	CASSQDIPDRVVF
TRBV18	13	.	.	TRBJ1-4	TGTGCCAGCTCATCAACAGGGAATGAAAAACTGTTTTTT	CASSSTGNEKLFF
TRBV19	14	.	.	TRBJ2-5	TGTGCCAGTAAACTAGATCCTGCCCAAGAGACCCAGTACTTC	CASKLDPAQETQYF
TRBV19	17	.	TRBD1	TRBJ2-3	TGTGCCAGTAGTTCAATCCGGGGACAGGGTATCACAGATACGCAGTATTTT	CASSSIRGQGITDTQYF
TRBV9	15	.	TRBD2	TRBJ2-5	TGTGCCAGCACTCGGGGTAGCGGGGTCCAAGAGACCCAGTACTTC	CASTRGSGVQETQYF
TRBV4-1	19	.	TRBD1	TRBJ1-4	TGCGCCAGCAGCCAAGAGCCGGCAGGGGGCGCGTTTGGTGGGGAAAAACTGTTTTTT	CASSQEPAGGAFGGEKLFF
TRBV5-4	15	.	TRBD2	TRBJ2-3	TGTGCCAGCAGCTTGACTAGCGGGAGAGCAGATACGCAGTATTTT	CASSLTSGRADTQYF
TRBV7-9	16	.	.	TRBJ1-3	TGTGCCAGCAGCTTAGTCGCTACCGGCTCTGGAAACACCATATATTTT	CASSLVATGSGNTIYF
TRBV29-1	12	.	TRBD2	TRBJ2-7	TGCAGCGTGGCTAGCGGGAGGGGGGAGCAGTACTTC	CSVASGRGEQYF
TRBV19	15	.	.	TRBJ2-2	TGTGCCAGTAGACCCGGTCGTGAGAACACCGGGGAGCTGTTTTTT	CASRPGRENTGELFF
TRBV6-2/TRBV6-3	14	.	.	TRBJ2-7	TGTGCCAGCAGTTACCGGTACAGGGACTACGAGCAGTACTTC	CASSYRYRDYEQYF
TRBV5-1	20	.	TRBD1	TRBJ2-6	TGCGCCAGCAGCTTGTATGTCTTGGGGACAGGGACATCTGGGGCCAACGTCCTGACTTTC	CASSLYVLGTGTSGANVLTF
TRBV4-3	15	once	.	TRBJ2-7	TGCGCCAGCAGCCAAGCTGGCCCGGGTCCCTACGAGCAGTACTTC	CASSQAGPGPYEQYF
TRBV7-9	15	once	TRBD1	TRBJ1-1	TGTGCCAGCAGCGCCTCCTCCGGGACAGCCGGCGAAGCTTTCTTT	CASSASSGTAGEAFF
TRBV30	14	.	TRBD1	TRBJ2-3	TGTGCCTGGAGTTCGGGACAGAGCACAGATACGCAGTATTTT	CAWSSGQSTDTQYF
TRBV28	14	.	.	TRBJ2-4	TGTGCCAGCAGTTTGGGAGGTGCCAAAAACATTCAGTACTTC	CASSLGGAKNIQYF
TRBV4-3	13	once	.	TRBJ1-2	TGCGCCAGCAGCCAAGATGGGGGAGGAGGCTACACCTTC	CASSQDGGGGYTF
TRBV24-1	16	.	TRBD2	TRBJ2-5	TGTGCCACCAGTGATTTGCGGGGGACTAACCAAGAGACCCAGTACTTC	CATSDLRGTNQETQYF
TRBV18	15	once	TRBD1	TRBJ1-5	TGTGCCAGCTCAGGCGGGACAGGCGGCTATCAGCCCCAGCATTTT	CASSGGTGGYQPQHF
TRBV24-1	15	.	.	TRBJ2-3	TGTGCCACCAGTGACCCGGGTCCCACCCAGGATACGCAGTATTTT	CATSDPGPTQDTQYF
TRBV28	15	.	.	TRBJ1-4	TGTGCCAGCACCCTTCCGGGGGTGTATAATGAAAAACTGTTTTTT	CASTLPGVYNEKLFF
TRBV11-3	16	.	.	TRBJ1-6	TGTGCCAGCAGCTCGCCGAGGGCGCGCTATAATTCACCCCTCCACTTT	CASSSPRARYNSPLHF
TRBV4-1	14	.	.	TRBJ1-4	TGCGCCAGCAGCCCCAACAGGGCGGATGAAAAACTGTTTTTT	CASSPNRADEKLFF
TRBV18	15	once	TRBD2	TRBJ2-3	TGTGCCAGCTCACGGACTAGCGCTTCCACAGATACGCAGTATTTT	CASSRTSASTDTQYF
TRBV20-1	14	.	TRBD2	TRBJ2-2	TGCAGTGCTAGTTTAGCGGGAAGGACCGGGGAGCTGTTTTTT	CSASLAGRTGELFF
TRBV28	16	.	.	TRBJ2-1	TGTGCCAGCAGTTACCTACAGGGAAGCTCCTACAATGAGCAGTTCTTC	CASSYLQGSSYNEQFF
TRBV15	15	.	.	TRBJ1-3	TGTGCCACCAGCAAGGACAAGAATTCTGGAAACACCATATATTTT	CATSKDKNSGNTIYF
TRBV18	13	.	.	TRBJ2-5	TGTGCCAGCTCACCAGAGGGTTCAGAGACCCAGTACTTC	CASSPEGSETQYF
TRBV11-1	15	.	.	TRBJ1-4	TGTGCCAGCAGCCTTCGGGTGGAAAGGTCTGAAAAACTGTTTTTT	CASSLRVERSEKLFF
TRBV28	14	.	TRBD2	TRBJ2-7	TGTGCCAGCAGTACGACTAGCGGGAGCTACGAGCAGTACTTC	CASSTTSGSYEQYF
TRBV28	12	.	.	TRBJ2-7	TGTGCCAGCAGTTCTGTAGCCTACGAGCAGTACTTC	CASSSVAYEQYF
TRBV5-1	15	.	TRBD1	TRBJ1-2	TGCGCCAGCAGCCCTGGACAGGTTTTGGGTTATGGCTACACCTTC	CASSPGQVLGYGYTF
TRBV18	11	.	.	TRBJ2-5	TGTGCCAGCTCAGTACAAGAGACCCAGTACTTC	CASSVQETQYF
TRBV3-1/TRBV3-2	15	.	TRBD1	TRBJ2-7	TGTGCCAGCAGCCTCCGAGGGCACAGGGGCTACGAGCAGTACTTC	CASSLRGHRGYEQYF
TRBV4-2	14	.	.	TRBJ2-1	TGTGCCAGCACGATGTACTTTTTGAGAAATGAGCAGTTCTTC	CASTMYFLRNEQFF
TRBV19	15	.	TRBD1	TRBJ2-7	TGTGCCAGTAGTATCGACGGACAGGGCCCCAGCGAGCAGTACTTC	CASSIDGQGPSEQYF
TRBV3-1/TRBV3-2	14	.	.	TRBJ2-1	TGTGCCAGCAGGGGGGCTCGGGCCTACAATGAGCAGTTCTTC	CASRGARAYNEQFF
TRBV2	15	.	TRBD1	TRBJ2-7	TGTGCCAGCAGTGACGGGGCAGGGGGCGCCTACGAGCAGTACTTC	CASSDGAGGAYEQYF